This passage covers 28 T cell receptor beta chains from one sample sequenced in a study of T cell changes during pregnancy in multiple sclerosis. The method was immunoSEQ multiplex PCR; TCRdb's version includes in-frame clones alone and lacks a portion of them. The table has 45,000 to 60,000 clones, 80% to 90% seen once. The sequenced sample was CD8+ T cells from peripheral blood mononuclear cells, obtained in the second trimester of pregnancy. These receptors came from a female donor with multiple sclerosis, enrolled in a pregnancy study.

The V and J genes are TRBV4-1 and TRBJ2-2; 10 bases match TRBD2. Germline CDR1 MGHRA, CDR2 YSYEKL. The length of the CDR3 is 18 residues. Losses at the gene ends were 0 bases for V and 3 bases for J; bases not matched to a gene: 7. CDR3 coding DNA: TGCGCCAGCAGCCAAGATTGGGTAGCGGGGGGATACACCGGGGAGCTGTTTTTT. Its translation is CASSQDWVAGGYTGELFF.

This chain joins TRBV9 and TRBJ2-2; D remains unclear. The CDR3 is made up of 14 amino acids. Germline V gene lookup returns CDR1 SGDLS and CDR2 YYNGEE. V lost 3 bases to trimming and J lost 4 bases, with 10 bases between them. The CDR3 DNA reads TGTGCCAGCAGCGCCCAGGAAGGCACCGGGGAGCTGTTTTTT. Its protein is CASSAQEGTGELFF. Drawing the rest from reference TRBV9 and TRBJ2-2, the complete variable domain is DSGVTQTPKHLITATGQRVTLRCSPRSGDLSVYWYQQSLDQGLQFLIQYYNGEERAKGNILERFSAQQFPDLHSELNLSSLELGDSALYFCASSAQEGTGELFFGEGSRLTVL.

The chain has TRBV7-2 and TRBJ1-1; D is perhaps TRBD1 (6 bases). Germline V gene data show CDR1 as SGHTA and CDR2 as FQGNSA. V lost 5 bases and J lost 1, with 17 bases in between. CDR3 length equals 16 residues. Here the CDR3 reads CASSPSWGRGNTEAFF. The CDR3 bases are TGTGCCAGCAGCCCCAGTTGGGGGCGTGGGAACACTGAAGCTTTCTTT. The full variable domain, rest sourced from reference TRBV7-2 and TRBJ1-1, is GAGVSQSPSNKVTEKGKDVELRCDPISGHTALYWYRQSLGQGLEFLIYFQGNSAPDKSGLPSDRFSAERTGGSVSTLTIQRTQQEDSAVYLCASSPSWGRGNTEAFFGQGTRLTVV.

This chain links TRBV4-2 with TRBJ2-7, with D uncertain. Germline-derived CDR1 and CDR2 are LGHNA and YNFKEQ. Trimming cost V 0 bases and J 6 bases, with 6 bases left between them. The CDR3 covers 12 residues. CDR3 bases: TGTGCCAGCAGCCAAGATCAGTTCGAGCAGTACTTC. Amino acids: CASSQDQFEQYF.

The chain is built from TRBV5-1 and TRBJ2-1; TRBD2 matches at 12 bases. With V trimmed by 3 bases and J by 4 bases, 8 bases remained unmatched. The CDR3 is 17 residues long. In germline, CDR1 is SGHRS, CDR2 YFSETQ. This chain's CDR3 is CASSWATSGGSYNEQFF. Written as DNA, the CDR3 is TGCGCCAGCAGCTGGGCGACTAGCGGGGGTAGTTACAATGAGCAGTTCTTC. The full variable domain, completed using reference TRBV5-1 and TRBJ2-1, is KAGVTQTPRYLIKTRGQQVTLSCSPISGHRSVSWYQQTPGQGLQFLFEYFSETQRNKGNFPGRFSGRQFSNSRSEMNVSTLELGDSALYLCASSWATSGGSYNEQFFGPGTRLTVL.

V gene TRBV15 combines with J gene TRBJ1-1, with D hard to call. The CDR3 has 13 amino acids. The V end was cut by 3 bases, the J end by 9 bases, with 14 bases between. Germline V gene lookup returns CDR1 LNHNV and CDR2 YYDKDF (reference sequence). The CDR3 here is CATSSGEDPKAFF. DNA for the CDR3: TGTGCCACCAGCAGTGGGGAGGACCCTAAAGCTTTCTTT.

This clone was counted once. The chain uses TRBV13 and TRBJ1-1; 9 bases match TRBD1. The CDR3 sequence is 15 residues long. Germline V gene sequence: CDR1 PRHDT, CDR2 FYEKMQ (reference sequence). Unmatched junction bases numbered 7, after V lost 0 bases and J lost 8 bases. CDR3 sequence reads: CASSLGQGAPGEAFF. The DNA of the CDR3 is TGTGCCAGCAGCTTAGGACAGGGGGCCCCTGGGGAAGCTTTCTTT. Combining the CDR3 with reference TRBV13 and TRBJ1-1 gives the whole variable domain AAGVIQSPRHLIKEKRETATLKCYPIPRHDTVYWYQQGPGQDPQFLISFYEKMQSDKGSIPDRFSAQQFSDYHSELNMSSLELGDSALYFCASSLGQGAPGEAFFGQGTRLTVV.

This sequence joins TRBV7-6 and TRBJ1-2; 9 bases line up with TRBD1. The length of the CDR3 is 16 residues. Per germline, CDR1 SGHVS and CDR2 FNYEAQ. The J segment lost 4 bases and the V segment lost 4 bases, leaving 10 bases of the junction unmatched. CDR3 sequence (DNA): TGTGCCAGCAGCTCCGTTGGGACAGGGTCGAGCTATGGCTACACCTTC. The encoded protein is CASSSVGTGSSYGYTF.

The chain carries TRBV7-3 and TRBJ1-1; D gene unclear. V was pared by 2 bases and J by 7 bases, with 11 bases between. The CDR3 totals 13 residues. CDR1 and CDR2 from the germline V gene are SGHTA and FQGTGA. The CDR3 spells CASSLGGFGEAFF. CDR3 sequence (DNA): TGTGCCAGCAGCTTAGGAGGGTTCGGTGAAGCTTTCTTT.

The rearrangement links TRBV11-3 to TRBJ2-2; 7 nucleotides agree with TRBD2. CDR1 is SGHNT and CDR2 is YENEEA in the germline V gene. The CDR3 runs to 15 residues. With V trimmed by 5 bases and J by 6 bases, 9 bases remained unmatched. The CDR3 reads CASSPPRGVPGELFF. The CDR3 nucleotides are TGTGCCAGCAGCCCGCCCCGGGGGGTCCCCGGGGAGCTGTTTTTT. Based on the CDR3 plus reference TRBV11-3 and TRBJ2-2, the full variable domain is EAGVVQSPRYKIIEKKQPVAFWCNPISGHNTLYWYLQNLGQGPELLIRYENEEAVDDSQLPKDRFSAERLKGVDSTLKIQPAELGDSAVYLCASSPPRGVPGELFFGEGSRLTVL.

V and J are TRBV2 and TRBJ2-3, with 13 positions matching TRBD2. Germline V lookup: CDR1 SNHLY, CDR2 FYNNEI. J gave up 1 base and V 5 bases, and 6 bases lay outside the gene matches. This CDR3 is 17 amino acids long. The CDR3 reads CASSFLGLAGGTDTQYF. CDR3 sequence (DNA): TGTGCCAGCAGTTTCCTAGGACTAGCGGGGGGCACAGATACGCAGTATTTT.

The chain recombines TRBV19 with TRBJ2-7; maybe TRBD1 (5 bases). Trimming left V 5 bases short and J 3 bases short, with 11 bases between. The germline gives CDR1 LNHDA, CDR2 SQIVND (reference sequence). The CDR3 sequence is 13 residues long. The CDR3 nucleotides are TGTGCCAGTAGTTCAAGACAGCACTACGAGCAGTACTTC. Protein product: CASSSRQHYEQYF.

The chain employs TRBV5-8 and TRBJ1-2; D unresolved. Germline V gene data show CDR1 as SGHTS and CDR2 as YDEGEE. Deletions cut 2 bases from V and 7 bases from J, with 12 bases between. The CDR3 has 13 amino acids. This chain's CDR3 is CASSFFGVTGYTF. DNA for the CDR3: TGTGCCAGCAGCTTCTTCGGGGTGACTGGCTACACCTTC.

V is TRBV27 and J is TRBJ1-2; D may be TRBD1 (6 bases). Per the germline V gene, CDR1 is MNHEY and CDR2 is SMNVEV (reference sequence). Trimming took off 1 base at V and 6 bases at J, with 15 bases between the two ends. The CDR3 spans 15 residues. This CDR3 is CASSLLPRGGNGYTF. The CDR3 DNA is TGTGCCAGCAGTTTATTGCCCAGGGGAGGGAATGGCTACACCTTC.

The sample holds one count of this clone. The chain uses TRBV5-4 and TRBJ2-1; no definite D call. Trimming cost V 0 bases and J 10 bases, with 11 bases left between them. The V gene's germline CDR1 is SGHNT and CDR2 YYREEE (reference sequence). The CDR3 runs to 13 residues. The CDR3 sequence: CASSLAESREQFF. The CDR3 DNA sequence: TGTGCCAGCAGCTTGGCTGAGAGTCGGGAGCAGTTCTTC.

This chain joins TRBV9 and TRBJ2-3; D gene ambiguous. Per the germline V gene, CDR1 is SGDLS and CDR2 is YYNGEE. V shed 2 bases and J shed 4 bases, with 5 bases lying between them. There are 12 residues in the CDR3. The CDR3, as DNA: TGTGCCAGCAGCGTCACGGCAGATACGCAGTATTTT. Protein sequence: CASSVTADTQYF.

This clone is medium-sized in the sample. The chain has TRBV5-8 and TRBJ1-2, with TRBD1 matching 7 bases. Trimming at V came to 3 bases and at J to 0 bases, leaving 5 bases not matched to a gene. Germline CDR1 reads SGHTS; CDR2 reads YDEGEE. This CDR3 is 15 amino acids long. The CDR3 here is CASSSATGTNYGYTF. CDR3 bases: TGTGCCAGCAGCTCGGCGACAGGGACTAACTATGGCTACACCTTC.

This chain connects TRBV19 to TRBJ2-7, with TRBD1 as a possible D gene (6 bases). V was clipped by 1 base and J by 3 bases, with 10 bases between them. The CDR3 consists of 14 residues. Germline CDR1 and CDR2: LNHDA and SQIVND (reference sequence). The CDR3 DNA reads TGTGCCAGTAGTATAGCAGAACAGGGCTACGAGCAGTACTTC. Its protein is CASSIAEQGYEQYF.

This clone was recorded only once. The chain has TRBV15 and TRBJ1-1, with 9 bases fitting TRBD1. V shed 8 bases, J shed 1 base, and the junction held 5 bases outside the gene matches. This CDR3 spans 14 amino acids. CDR1 and CDR2 from the germline V gene are LNHNV and YYDKDF (reference sequence). The CDR3 DNA sequence: TGTGCCACCGGGACAGGGACCAAGAACACTGAAGCTTTCTTT. Amino acids: CATGTGTKNTEAFF.

The chain uses TRBV5-6 and TRBJ2-7; D is perhaps TRBD2 (5 bases). Between the trimmed V and J ends, which lost 0 bases and 5 bases, there was a span of 9 bases. Germline assignment: CDR1 SGHDT and CDR2 YYEEEE. This CDR3 is built from 13 residues. CDR3 sequence (DNA): TGTGCCAGCAGCTTGGGGAACGGGGACGAGCAGTACTTC. Amino acid sequence: CASSLGNGDEQYF.

The chain couples TRBV5-4 to TRBJ2-3, with D maybe TRBD2 (5 bases). Germline CDR1 SGHNT, CDR2 YYREEE (reference sequence). V was shortened by 3 bases and J by 0 bases, with 14 bases between the two germline ends. This CDR3 spans 16 amino acids. In nucleotides, the CDR3 is TGTGCCAGCAGCTCCCGGGGAGAGACTAGCACAGATACGCAGTATTTT. The encoded protein is CASSSRGETSTDTQYF. Full variable domain (outside the CDR3, taken from reference TRBV5-4 and TRBJ2-3): ETGVTQSPTHLIKTRGQQVTLRCSSQSGHNTVSWYQQALGQGPQFIFQYYREEENGRGNFPPRFSGLQFPNYSSELNVNALELDDSALYLCASSSRGETSTDTQYFGPGTRLTVL.

DNA of the CDR3: TGTGCCAGCAGTGACCATAGCGGGGGAGACACAGATACGCAGTATTTT. Its translation: CASSDHSGGDTDTQYF. V gene TRBV6-4 combines with J gene TRBJ2-3; 9 nucleotides line up with TRBD2. This CDR3 comprises 16 residues. Per the germline V gene, CDR1 is MRHNA and CDR2 is SNTAGT. Losses at the gene ends were 2 bases for V and 2 bases for J; bases not matched to a gene: 5.

In this sample, this clone turned up a few times. V gene TRBV13 combines with J gene TRBJ2-2; 14 bases align to TRBD2. CDR1 and CDR2 from the germline V gene are PRHDT and FYEKMQ (reference sequence). The length of the CDR3 is 15 residues. V was pared by 10 bases and J by 7 bases, with 8 bases of the junction left unmatched. The CDR3 nucleotides are TGTGCCACGGGACTAGCGGGGGTCGTCGGCGGGGAGCTGTTTTTT. This encodes CATGLAGVVGGELFF.

J is TRBJ1-6 and V is TRBV6-1; tentatively, D is TRBD1 (5 bases). V lost 3 bases and J 8 bases, leaving 23 bases between the germline ends. This CDR3 region has 18 residues. Germline V gene data show CDR1 as MNHNS and CDR2 as SASEGT. The CDR3 spells CASSDPSPPGPWDSPLHF. For the CDR3, the DNA is TGTGCCAGCAGTGACCCTTCGCCCCCAGGGCCCTGGGATTCACCCCTCCACTTT.

The gene calls are TRBV4-2 and TRBJ1-5; possibly TRBD1 for D (6 bases). Germline assignment: CDR1 LGHNA and CDR2 YNFKEQ. The ends were cut back, 1 base at V and 5 bases at J, with 9 bases in the middle. CDR3 length: 14 amino acids. The CDR3 DNA reads TGTGCCAGCAGCCAAGGGACAGACGATCAGCCCCAGCATTTT. It is translated as CASSQGTDDQPQHF.

This chain links TRBV4-1 with TRBJ1-1; TRBD1 matches at 12 bases. Trimming removed 3 bases from V and 10 bases from J; junction bases left unmatched: 6. Germline V CDR1 and CDR2: MGHRA, YSYEKL. This CDR3 has 14 residues. CDR3 DNA: TGCGCCAGCAGCCAGGGACAGGGGGCGATGATAGCTTTCTTT. Translated, it gives CASSQGQGAMIAFF.

The V and J genes are TRBV19 and TRBJ2-7, with D tentatively TRBD2 (5 bases). Germline lookup yields CDR1 LNHDA and CDR2 SQIVND (reference sequence). V dropped 3 bases and J dropped 4 bases, with 10 bases sitting between them. This CDR3 comprises 13 residues. The CDR3 DNA reads as TGTGCCAGTAGTATTTACCGGGGTTACGAGCAGTACTTC. Protein product: CASSIYRGYEQYF. Full variable domain (remainder filled in from reference TRBV19 and TRBJ2-7): DGGITQSPKYLFRKEGQNVTLSCEQNLNHDAMYWYRQDPGQGLRLIYYSQIVNDFQKGDIAEGYSVSREKKESFPLTVTSAQKNPTAFYLCASSIYRGYEQYFGPGTRLTVT.

The J gene is TRBJ1-6, the V gene TRBV6-6, with TRBD1 matching 7 bases. The CDR3 has 15 amino acids. The V and J ends lost 0 bases and 9 bases, in that order; junction bases with no gene match: 5. The V gene's germline CDR1 is MNHNY and CDR2 SVGAGI (reference sequence). In DNA form, the CDR3 reads TGTGCCAGCAGTTACTCGAAGCAGGGGGGTTCACCCCTCCACTTT. Protein: CASSYSKQGGSPLHF.